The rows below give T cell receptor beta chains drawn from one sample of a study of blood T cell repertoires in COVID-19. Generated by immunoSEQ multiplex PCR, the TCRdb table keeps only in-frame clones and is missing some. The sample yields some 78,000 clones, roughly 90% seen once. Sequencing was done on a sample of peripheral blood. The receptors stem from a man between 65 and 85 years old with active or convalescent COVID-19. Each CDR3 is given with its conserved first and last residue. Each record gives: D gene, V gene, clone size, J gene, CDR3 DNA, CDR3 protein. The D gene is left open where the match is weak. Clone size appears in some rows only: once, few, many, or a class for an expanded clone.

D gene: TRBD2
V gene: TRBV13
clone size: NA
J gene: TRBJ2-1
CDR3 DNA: TGTGCCAGCAGCTTACCGGGCGGGGGGTACAATGAGCAGTTCTTC
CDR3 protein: CASSLPGGGYNEQFF

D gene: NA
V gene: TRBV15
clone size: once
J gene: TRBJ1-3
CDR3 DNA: TGTGCCACCAGCAGAGTCCGAGAGTCTGGAAACACCATATATTTT
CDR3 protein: CATSRVRESGNTIYF

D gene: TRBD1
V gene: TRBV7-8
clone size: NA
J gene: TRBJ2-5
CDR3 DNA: TGTGCCAGCAGCCCGTGGACAGGGGGAGTCGATGAAGAGACCCAGTACTTC
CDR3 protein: CASSPWTGGVDEETQYF

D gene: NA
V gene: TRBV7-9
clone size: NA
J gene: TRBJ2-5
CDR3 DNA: TGTGCCAGCAGCCCCACGGACCCCCGAGGGGAGACCCAGTACTTC
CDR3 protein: CASSPTDPRGETQYF

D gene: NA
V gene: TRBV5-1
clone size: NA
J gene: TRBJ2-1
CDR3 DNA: TGCGCCAGCAGCTTGGGTAGCTCCTACAATGAGCAGTTCTTC
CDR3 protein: CASSLGSSYNEQFF

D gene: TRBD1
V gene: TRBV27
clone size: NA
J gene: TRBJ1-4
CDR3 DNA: TGTGCCAGCACCGGACAGGACGGGGAAAAACTGTTTTTT
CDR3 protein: CASTGQDGEKLFF

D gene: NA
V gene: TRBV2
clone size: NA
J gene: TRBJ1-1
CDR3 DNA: TGTGCCAGCAGACTCGGACAGTCCCTCACTGAAGCTTTCTTT
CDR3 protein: CASRLGQSLTEAFF

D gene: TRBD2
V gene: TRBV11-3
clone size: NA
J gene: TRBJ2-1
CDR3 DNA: TGTGCCAGCAGCTCGAAGCGGGGGGCCATAAACAATGAGCAGTTCTTC
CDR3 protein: CASSSKRGAINNEQFF

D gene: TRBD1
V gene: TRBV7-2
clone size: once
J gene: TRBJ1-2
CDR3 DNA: TGTGCCAGCAGCTTGAACAGGGGGCTAGTTGGCTACACCTTC
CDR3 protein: CASSLNRGLVGYTF

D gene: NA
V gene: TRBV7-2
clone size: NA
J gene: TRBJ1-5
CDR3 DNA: TGTGCCAGCAGTTCCCCGGACAGATATAGCAATCAGCCCCAGCATTTT
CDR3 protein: CASSSPDRYSNQPQHF

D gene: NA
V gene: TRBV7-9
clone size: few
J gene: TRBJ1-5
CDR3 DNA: TGTGCCAGCAGCTTAAGCAGGGCTGGCAATCAGCCCCAGCATTTT
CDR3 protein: CASSLSRAGNQPQHF

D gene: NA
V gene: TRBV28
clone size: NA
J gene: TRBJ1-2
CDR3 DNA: TGTGCCAGCAGACAGGACGGAACTAACTATGGCTACACCTTC
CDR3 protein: CASRQDGTNYGYTF

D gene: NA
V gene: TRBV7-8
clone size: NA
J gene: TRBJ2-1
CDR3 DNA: TGTGCCAGCAGCTGGGTGGACAAGGGCAAGTTCTTC
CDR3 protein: CASSWVDKGKFF

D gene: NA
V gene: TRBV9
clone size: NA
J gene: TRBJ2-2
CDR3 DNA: TGTGCCAGCAGCCAAATAGTTTCCGGGGAGCTGTTTTTT
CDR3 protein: CASSQIVSGELFF

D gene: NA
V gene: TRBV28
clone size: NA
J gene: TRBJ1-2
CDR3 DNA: TGTGCCAGCAGTATGGGGGGTGTGCGGTATGGCTACACCTTC
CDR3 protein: CASSMGGVRYGYTF

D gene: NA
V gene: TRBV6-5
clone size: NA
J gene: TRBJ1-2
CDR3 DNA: TGTGCCAGCAGTTACACGGGACATCAGGACTATGGCTACACCTTC
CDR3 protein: CASSYTGHQDYGYTF

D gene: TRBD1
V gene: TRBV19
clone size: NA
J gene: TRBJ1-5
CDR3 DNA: TGTGCCAGTAACGACTCACAGGGGAGTAAGGGCAATCAGCCCCAGCATTTT
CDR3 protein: CASNDSQGSKGNQPQHF

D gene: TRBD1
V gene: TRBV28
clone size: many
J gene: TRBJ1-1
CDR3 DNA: TGTGCCAGCAGTTTATCACAGGGGATAATTGAAGCTTTCTTT
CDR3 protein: CASSLSQGIIEAFF

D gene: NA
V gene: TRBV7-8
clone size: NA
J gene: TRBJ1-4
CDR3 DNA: TGTGCCAGCAGCCCCGTGAGGGAGGAAAAACTGTTTTTT
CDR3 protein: CASSPVREEKLFF

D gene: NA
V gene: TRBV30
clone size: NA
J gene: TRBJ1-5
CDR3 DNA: TGTGCCTGGAGTGTACTAGGAGGAACTCAGCCCCAGCATTTT
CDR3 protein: CAWSVLGGTQPQHF

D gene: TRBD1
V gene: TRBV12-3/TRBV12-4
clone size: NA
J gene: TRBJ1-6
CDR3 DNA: TGTGCCAGCAGTTTACAGGGGGATTCACCCCTCCACTTT
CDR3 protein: CASSLQGDSPLHF

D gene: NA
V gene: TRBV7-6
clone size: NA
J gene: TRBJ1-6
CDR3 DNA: TGTGCCAGCAGCCAACAGAGCTCCTATAATTCACCCCTCCACTTT
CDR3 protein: CASSQQSSYNSPLHF

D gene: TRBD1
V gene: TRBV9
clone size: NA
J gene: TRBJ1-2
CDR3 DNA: TGTGCCAGCACCCAGGGGGCCAAAAGTGTAGGCTATGGCTACACCTTC
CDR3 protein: CASTQGAKSVGYGYTF

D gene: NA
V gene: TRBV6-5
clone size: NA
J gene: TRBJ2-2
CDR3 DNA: TGTGCCAGCGCAAGGGGGGGAATGAACACCGGGGAGCTGTTTTTT
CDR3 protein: CASARGGMNTGELFF

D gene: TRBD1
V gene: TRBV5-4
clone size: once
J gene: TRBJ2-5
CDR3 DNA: TGTGCCAGCAGCCTGGGGCAGGGGGCTGAGACCCAGTACTTC
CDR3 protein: CASSLGQGAETQYF

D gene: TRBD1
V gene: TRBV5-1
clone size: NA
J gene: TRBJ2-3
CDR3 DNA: TGCGCCAGCAGCAAGACAGGGTCCGATACGCAGTATTTT
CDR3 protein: CASSKTGSDTQYF

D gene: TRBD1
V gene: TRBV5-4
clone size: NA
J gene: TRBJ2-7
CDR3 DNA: TGTGCCAGCAGCGTCCTGGGACAGGGGTACGAGCAGTACTTC
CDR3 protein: CASSVLGQGYEQYF

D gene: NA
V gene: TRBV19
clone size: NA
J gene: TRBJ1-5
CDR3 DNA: TGTGCCAGTAGTGGGGGGGGGCCCCAGCATTTT
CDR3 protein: CASSGGGPQHF

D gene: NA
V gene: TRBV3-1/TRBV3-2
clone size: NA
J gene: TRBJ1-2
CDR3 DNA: TGTGCCAGCAGCCAAGGCGGACTCTATGGCTACACCTTC
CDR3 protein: CASSQGGLYGYTF

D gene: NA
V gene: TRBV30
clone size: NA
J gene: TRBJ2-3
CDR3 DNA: TGTGCCTGGAGTTCGGGGGTGGGAGATACGCAGTATTTT
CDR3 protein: CAWSSGVGDTQYF

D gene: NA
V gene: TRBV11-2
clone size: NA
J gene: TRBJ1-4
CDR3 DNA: TGTGCCAGCAGGCAAATTGGGGACATGGGTGAAAAACTGTTTTTT
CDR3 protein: CASRQIGDMGEKLFF

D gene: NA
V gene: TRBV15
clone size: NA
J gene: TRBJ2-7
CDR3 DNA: TGTGCCACCAGCAGAGGTAGAGGAGCCTACGAGCAGTACTTC
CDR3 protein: CATSRGRGAYEQYF

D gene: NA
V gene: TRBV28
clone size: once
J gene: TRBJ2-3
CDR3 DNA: TGTGCCAGCAGTCAAACAGGGGATACGCAGTATTTT
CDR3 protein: CASSQTGDTQYF